The 6 T cell receptor beta chains presented below share a single source sample, sequenced in a study of blood T cell repertoires in COVID-19 (TCRdb year 2020). To prepare the library, the immunoSEQ multiplex PCR assay was applied. Here the immuneACCESS table is served through TCRdb, limited to in-frame sequences with V and J called. Missing clones are a known gap in these copies; in checked studies unresolved V genes cover under half, and the rest lacks a known reason. The sample includes approximately 180,000 clones, with over 80% observed a single time. The ten largest clones take up about 1.6% of the sample. Sequencing was performed on peripheral blood. Every receptor here comes from a woman between 50 and 59 years old with acute or convalescent COVID-19.

The V call is TRBV5-6, the J call TRBJ2-5, with 10 positions matching TRBD2. The CDR3 has 16 residues. J lost 5 bases, V lost 1 base, and 8 bases had no gene match. Germline CDR1 reads SGHDT; CDR2 reads YYEEEE. The CDR3 bases are TGTGCCAGCAGCTTGAAGGATAGCGGGAGGTGGGAGACCCAGTACTTC. As protein: CASSLKDSGRWETQYF.

J is TRBJ2-1 and V is TRBV27; 7 bases align to TRBD1. The CDR3 is made up of 15 amino acids. Germline V CDR1 and CDR2: MNHEY, SMNVEV (reference sequence). V dropped 4 bases and J dropped 6; count of bases not matched to a gene: 9. The CDR3 spells CASSSQDRRLNEQFF. The CDR3 DNA reads TGTGCCAGCAGTTCTCAGGACAGGCGCCTCAATGAGCAGTTCTTC.

The chain has TRBV7-8 and TRBJ1-1; D remains ambiguous. Germline loops: CDR1 SGHVS, CDR2 FQNEAQ. The V end was cut by 5 bases, the J end by 6 bases, with 10 bases between. The CDR3 runs 12 residues. DNA for the CDR3: TGTGCCAGCAGCATGAATCGGGCTGAAGCTTTCTTT. This encodes CASSMNRAEAFF.

A single count supports this clone. The V gene is TRBV18, the J gene TRBJ2-2; a possible D gene is TRBD1 (5 bases). The CDR3 runs 14 residues. V lost 1 base and J 4 bases, leaving 7 bases between the germline ends. CDR1 is KGHSH, CDR2 LQKENI, per germline. This chain's CDR3 is CASSPQGPTGELFF. In DNA, the CDR3 is TGTGCCAGCTCACCACAGGGGCCCACCGGGGAGCTGTTTTTT.

The chain is built from TRBV6-5 and TRBJ1-1, with D unclear. V dropped 0 bases and J dropped 0 bases, with 5 bases sitting between them. The CDR3 has 14 amino acids. Looked up from germline, CDR1 is MNHEY and CDR2 is SVGAGI. The CDR3 reads CASSYSNMNTEAFF. DNA for the CDR3: TGTGCCAGCAGTTACTCGAACATGAACACTGAAGCTTTCTTT.

The rearrangement uses TRBV5-5 and TRBJ2-5; 9 bases align to TRBD2. Germline CDR1 is SGHKS and CDR2 is YYEKEE (reference sequence). The CDR3 sequence is 17 residues long. V dropped 2 bases and J dropped 5; count of bases not matched to a gene: 13. The CDR3 sequence: CASSLSTSGSKGETQYF. CDR3 DNA sequence: TGTGCCAGCAGCTTAAGTACTAGCGGGTCAAAAGGGGAGACCCAGTACTTC.